This T cell receptor (beta chain) originates from a study of shared clonotypes between healthy human individuals (dated by TCRdb to 2018 to 2021). Turning to the overall study: A few men and a couple of women, aged 18 to 49 years, made up the cohort. Per donor, three plates each were used for CD4 naive and CD4 memory, two for CD8 naive, and one for CD8 memory. Blood TCR repertoires of five healthy adults were deeply sequenced to estimate repertoire size and the extent of clonotype sharing between individuals. To increase sequencing depth and limit assay-specific biases, TCR repertoire library preparation and sequencing were carried out by different laboratories using diverse techniques. Between about 0.85 and 8.9 billion PBMCs per donor were obtained by leukapheresis.

Using the deep immunoSEQ assay, TCR CDR3 regions were amplified from genomic DNA by multiplex PCR. Genomic DNA extracted from each cell subset was distributed evenly over all wells of several immunoSEQ 96-well plates, and each plate served as one replicate. For sorted subsets, approximately 210 ng of genomic DNA, equivalent to 25,000 to 35,000 T cell genomes, went into each replicate PCR. The purified libraries were quantified using a Qubit 3.0 fluorometer, sized with a Bioanalyzer 2100, and then quantified again using the KAPA Library Quantification kit. Each immunoSEQ 96-well plate was sequenced on its own single-read 150-cycle Illumina NextSeq 550 flow cell. In the paper's pipeline: Because the immunoSEQ output included only junctional sequences and no quality scores, the filtering could not be the same as the filtering used for full-length reads. Sequences were annotated with PyIR, a Python wrapper for IgBLAST v1.9, and V/J genes and CDR3 were assigned using IMGT germline references. Reads with weak V/J assignments (E-value above 1e-6), missing CDR3, stop codons, out-of-frame junctions, or ambiguous translated residues were removed. A V3J clonotype was defined by an identical inferred V gene, J gene, and CDR3 amino acid sequence. The percentage overlap between two repertoires was calculated by dividing the number of shared unique clonotypes by the size of the smaller repertoire. Three approaches were used to assess repertoire richness: RTK rarefaction, the Chao1 estimator, and Recon v2.1 estimates of unobserved clonotypes. OLGA was used to compute generation probabilities for all TCRbeta clonotypes that the gDNA method yielded from a few donors. TCRdb took this table from immuneACCESS and kept in-frame rearrangements with V and J called. Such tables lack part of the clones; where checked against another copy, unresolved V genes explain under half of the gap, and the rest is unexplained. V and J calls and clone size come straight from that table; D and trimming were deduced from the DNA. A total of over a million clones appear in this sample, 78% of them only once. The ten largest clones take up roughly 0.61% of the sample.

Beyond this particular receptor, the publication reports: The small number of donors limited the genetic and exposure-history diversity represented. Larger estimated clonotype richness was generally found for naive subsets than for memory subsets. About 4.5% of naive CD4, 3.5% of naive CD8, 2% to 2.5% of memory CD4, and about 0.4% of memory CD8 clonotypes were shared across a few donors. Pairwise subsampling led to the expectation that sequencing depth would affect the degree of clonotype sharing among donors. Incomplete sequencing was indicated by rarefaction of sorted-subset datasets, despite the large sequencing depth. Sampling was restricted to blood, and TCR repertoires in tissue are likely to differ from TCR repertoires in blood. Clonotypes shared by all four sorted-subset donors showed higher generation probabilities than non-shared clonotypes.

This clone was observed a few times. Its antigen is unknown. No much larger clone is present one base from it, and per-base qualities are unavailable. Donors were healthy HIV-negative adults with no recently reported acute infections or vaccinations. Every donor was a Caucasian adult residing in Nashville, Tennessee, USA. CD4+ T cells were enriched by magnetic negative selection, after which naive cells were positively selected on CD45RA and the negative fraction was taken as the memory subset. Blood was obtained by leukapheresis, after which PBMCs were separated by Ficoll-Histopaque density gradient centrifugation and cryopreserved in liquid nitrogen vapor phase. Purity and quantity of every magnetically sorted T cell population were checked by analytical flow cytometry. Genomic DNA was isolated from every sorted fraction and measured by UV absorbance on a Nanodrop 2000c. The CDR3 sequence holds 12 residues, the cysteine and phenylalanine included. Only CDR3 DNA is held: 36 bases, read in frame from base 1. CDR1 and CDR2 are read off the germline V gene (reference sequence) as SEHNR and FQNEAQ. The junction carries 9 bases between V and J, which are trimmed by 6 bases and 7 bases respectively.

The sequenced sample was memory CD4+ T cells from PBMCs. Read against the paper, the sample's cell subset or site label means: CD45RA-negative fraction. The chain uses TRBV7-9 and TRBJ2-2; the D gene cannot be named for sure. The source is a man between 18 and 35 years old in good health. Some clones in this sample may be carry-over from other donors' samples. CDR3 region: CASSFALGELFF. The DNA reads as follows: TGTGCCAGCAGTTTCGCCCTCGGGGAGCTGTTTTTT.